This passage covers 24 T cell receptor beta chains from one sample sequenced in a study of blood T cell repertoires in COVID-19. Clones were sequenced by immunoSEQ multiplex PCR, and TCRdb holds only the in-frame ones, with some missing. The sample gives roughly 99,000 clones, about 89% of which show up once; less than 1.5% is in the top ten. Sequences were obtained from peripheral blood. Receptors were obtained from a woman in her 30s with acute or convalescent COVID-19.

The chain carries TRBV27 and TRBJ1-2; 7 nucleotides agree with TRBD1. With V trimmed by 3 bases and J by 7 bases, 11 bases remained unmatched. Per the germline V gene, CDR1 is MNHEY and CDR2 is SMNVEV (reference sequence). The CDR3 is 15 amino acids. Written as DNA, the CDR3 is TGTGCCAGCAGTTTTCGTAGTGGGCAGGGGGGTGGCTACACCTTC. Residues: CASSFRSGQGGGYTF.

V gene TRBV21-1 combines with J gene TRBJ1-5. TRBV21-1 is a listed pseudogene. CDR3 length equals 17 residues. The CDR3 protein is CASSTPGGTNSNQPQHF. CDR3 in DNA: TGTGCCAGCAGCACCCCGGGGGGGACGAATAGCAATCAGCCCCAGCATTTT.

V is TRBV21-1 and J is TRBJ2-1; whether TRBD2, the table's D call, matches the DNA was not checked. TRBV21-1 is reported as a pseudogene. The CDR3 is 19 amino acids. The CDR3 protein is CASSKTPMTSGRLYNEQFF. CDR3 nucleotide sequence: TGTGCCAGCAGCAAAACCCCCATGACTAGCGGGAGATTATACAATGAGCAGTTCTTC.

The chain combines TRBV30 with TRBJ2-7; 9 nucleotides align to TRBD2. The V segment lost 4 bases and the J segment 5 bases; nucleotides outside the gene matches: 9. This CDR3 is 14 amino acids long. Germline V gene data show CDR1 as GTSNPN and CDR2 as SVGIG (reference sequence). The CDR3, as DNA: TGTGCCTGGACTAAAAATAGCGGGAGAAACGAGCAGTACTTC. Translation: CAWTKNSGRNEQYF. Variable domain in full (rest from reference TRBV30 and TRBJ2-7): SQTIHQWPATLVQPVGSPLSLECTVEGTSNPNLYWYRQAAGRGLQLLFYSVGIGQISSEVPQNLSASRPQDRQFILSSKKLLLSDSGFYLCAWTKNSGRNEQYFGPGTRLTVT.

The rearrangement joins TRBV7-9 to TRBJ1-4; D might be TRBD1 (6 bases). The CDR3 totals 18 residues. The germline CDR1 and CDR2 sequences are SEHNR and FQNEAQ (reference sequence). The V end lost 3 bases, the J end lost 7 bases, and 24 bases lay between the germline ends. The CDR3 here is CASSLTDRLVGSSEKLFF. CDR3 coding DNA: TGTGCCAGCAGCTTGACCGACAGGTTGGTCGGATCGAGTGAAAAACTGTTTTTT.

This chain connects TRBV4-3 to TRBJ1-4, with 8 bases fitting TRBD1. CDR3 size: 15 residues. Looked up from germline, CDR1 is LGHNA and CDR2 is YSLEER. Trimming removed 3 bases from V and 7 bases from J; junction bases left unmatched: 7. The CDR3 DNA follows: TGCGCCAGCAGCCAGGAACCGACAGGGGTTGAAAAACTGTTTTTT. Translation gives CASSQEPTGVEKLFF.

V is TRBV6-5 and J is TRBJ2-3, with 9 bases aligning to TRBD1. CDR1 and CDR2 from the germline V gene are MNHEY and SVGAGI. The CDR3 loop spans 15 amino acids. V was pared by 6 bases and J by 3 bases, with 7 bases of the junction left unmatched. The chain's CDR3 is CASSLDRGWTDTQYF. CDR3 sequence (DNA): TGTGCCAGCAGCTTGGACAGGGGATGGACAGATACGCAGTATTTT.

For the CDR3, the DNA is TGCAGCGTTGAAGCCCAGGGTAATAACTATGGCTACACCTTC. It is translated as CSVEAQGNNYGYTF. J is TRBJ1-2 and V is TRBV29-1; maybe TRBD1 (5 bases). CDR1 SQVTM and CDR2 ANQGSEA come from the germline V gene. Between the trimmed V and J ends, which lost 1 base and 1 base, there was a span of 10 bases. This CDR3 is built from 14 residues.

The genes are TRBV29-1 and TRBJ2-3; D possibly corresponds to TRBD1 (6 bases). Between the trimmed V and J ends, which lost 6 bases and 0 bases, there was a span of 13 bases. Germline V gene lookup returns CDR1 SQVTM and CDR2 ANQGSEA. The CDR3 spans 14 residues. CDR3 amino acids: CSVPSGQSTDTQYF. In DNA, the CDR3 is TGCAGCGTCCCTTCGGGACAAAGCACAGATACGCAGTATTTT.

The chain links TRBV5-1 to TRBJ1-1; 7 bases match TRBD1. J gave up 1 base and V 6 bases, and 9 bases lay outside the gene matches. Germline V CDR1 and CDR2: SGHRS, YFSETQ. This CDR3 spans 15 amino acids. The DNA of the CDR3 is TGCGCCAGCACCTATCAGGGACAGCCGAACACTGAAGCTTTCTTT. Translated, it gives CASTYQGQPNTEAFF.

V gene TRBV29-1 combines with J gene TRBJ1-1, with D perhaps TRBD1 (5 bases). The CDR3 runs 14 residues. Germline V lookup: CDR1 SQVTM, CDR2 ANQGSEA. Trimming took 2 bases from V and 1 from J, leaving 11 bases between them. Written as DNA, the CDR3 is TGCAGCGTTGAACTCCCGGACAAGAACACTGAAGCTTTCTTT. As protein: CSVELPDKNTEAFF.

This chain joins TRBV19 and TRBJ1-1; no clear D. V was pared by 0 bases and J by 7 bases, with 18 bases between. Germline CDR1 and CDR2: LNHDA and SQIVND (reference sequence). The CDR3 runs 16 residues. The CDR3 here is CASSIDTKWGGGEAFF. DNA of the CDR3: TGTGCCAGTAGTATAGATACGAAGTGGGGAGGTGGTGAAGCTTTCTTT.

The chain employs TRBV7-9 and TRBJ2-7; tentatively, D is TRBD1 (6 bases). The germline gives CDR1 SEHNR, CDR2 FQNEAQ (reference sequence). V was pared by 8 bases and J by 2 bases, with 10 bases between. This CDR3 spans 12 amino acids. The CDR3 reads CASRSGAYEQYF. The CDR3 DNA sequence: TGTGCCAGCCGTTCAGGGGCCTACGAGCAGTACTTC.

The CDR3 here is CASSPGGWGYTEAFF. For the CDR3, the DNA is TGTGCCAGCAGCCCCGGGGGGTGGGGTTACACTGAAGCTTTCTTT. The V and J genes are TRBV11-3 and TRBJ1-1, with a weak D call TRBD1 (5 bases). The V end lost 5 bases, the J end lost 3 bases, and 16 bases lay between the germline ends. The CDR3 spans 15 residues. Germline CDR1 is SGHNT and CDR2 is YENEEA.

The V and J genes are TRBV19 and TRBJ1-1, with D tentatively TRBD1 (6 bases). This CDR3 comprises 21 residues. Looked up from germline, CDR1 is LNHDA and CDR2 is SQIVND (reference sequence). Deletions cut 3 bases from V and 1 base from J, with 30 bases between. In DNA, the CDR3 is TGTGCCAGTAGTATTTGGTTAGAACCGGTGGCAGGGGAAAGGAGGAACACTGAAGCTTTCTTT. Translation: CASSIWLEPVAGERRNTEAFF.

The chain employs TRBV7-9 and TRBJ1-2; D is unresolved. Germline CDR1 is SEHNR and CDR2 is FQNEAQ (reference sequence). V dropped 4 bases and J dropped 5 bases, with 8 bases sitting between them. The CDR3 is made up of 12 amino acids. The CDR3 nucleotides are TGTGCCAGCAGCTCTTCGGGGTATGGCTACACCTTC. Translated, it gives CASSSSGYGYTF.

Turning to this clone: The sample has other DNA sequences that encode this CDR3 too. The chain is built from TRBV6-6 and TRBJ2-1; no clear D gene. Germline V lookup: CDR1 MNHNY, CDR2 SVGAGI (reference sequence). This CDR3 has 14 amino acids. V dropped 2 bases and J dropped 4 bases, with 9 bases sitting between them. This CDR3 reads CASSYSSPYNEQFF. CDR3 nucleotide sequence: TGTGCCAGCAGTTACAGTAGCCCTTACAATGAGCAGTTCTTC.

A few counts support this clone. The chain recombines TRBV24-1 with TRBJ2-1, with 11 bases matching TRBD2. CDR3 length: 17 residues. Trimming at V came to 3 bases and at J to 4 bases, leaving 7 bases not matched to a gene. The germline CDR1 and CDR2 sequences are KGHDR and SFDVKD. The CDR3: CATSDPTLAGGYNEQFF. The CDR3 coding sequence is TGTGCCACCAGTGATCCCACTCTAGCGGGGGGATACAATGAGCAGTTCTTC.

The chain combines TRBV6-2 or TRBV6-3 with TRBJ2-1, with 9 positions matching TRBD2. The J segment lost 7 bases and the V segment lost 2 bases, leaving 18 bases of the junction unmatched. CDR1 is MNHEY, CDR2 SVGEGT, per germline. The length of the CDR3 is 19 residues. CDR3 protein: CASSYAPRVSSGRSNEQFF. The CDR3 DNA sequence: TGTGCCAGCAGTTACGCCCCTCGGGTTAGTAGCGGGAGATCGAATGAGCAGTTCTTC.

The rearrangement uses TRBV29-1 and TRBJ2-7; 7 nucleotides align to TRBD2. Germline CDR1 SQVTM, CDR2 ANQGSEA. This CDR3 is 13 amino acids long. The trim removed 8 bases at V and 1 base at J, leaving 8 bases unmatched. CDR3 sequence reads: CSCGIGGSYEQYF. The CDR3 DNA sequence: TGCAGCTGCGGAATCGGGGGGTCCTACGAGCAGTACTTC.

This clone was recorded a few times. V and J are TRBV6-4 and TRBJ1-4; 7 nucleotides align to TRBD1. The CDR3 extends over 15 amino acids. V trimming: 4 bases; J trimming: 3 bases; junction bases outside the gene matches: 5. Germline V gene sequence: CDR1 MRHNA, CDR2 SNTAGT. The CDR3, as DNA: TGTGCCAGCAGTGCCTCCGGGACAGCTAATGAAAAACTGTTTTTT. Translating gives CASSASGTANEKLFF.

This clone has a count of ten or more. This chain links TRBV18 with TRBJ2-7; TRBD1 aligns across 7 bases. Germline V CDR1 and CDR2: KGHSH, LQKENI. With V trimmed by 6 bases and J by 5 bases, 13 bases remained unmatched. The CDR3 has 15 residues. CDR3 amino acids: CASSDYRQGLHEQYF. The CDR3 bases are TGTGCCAGCTCGGATTATCGACAGGGTCTACACGAGCAGTACTTC.

The J gene is TRBJ2-7, the V gene TRBV11-2, with 9 bases identical to TRBD1. This CDR3 contains 15 residues. The junction had 9 bases not matched to a gene; V was cut back by 5 bases and J by 4 bases. Germline V CDR1 and CDR2: SGHAT, FQNNGV. CDR3 loop: CASSAYTGTGYEQYF. The CDR3 DNA is TGTGCCAGCAGCGCGTATACCGGGACAGGGTACGAGCAGTACTTC.

This chain joins TRBV29-1 and TRBJ2-2; D is uncertain. The CDR3 is 15 residues long. Germline values: CDR1 SQVTM, CDR2 ANQGSEA. With 0 bases removed from V and 3 bases from J, the gap between germline ends came to 11 bases. The CDR3 DNA follows: TGCAGCGTTGAAGATTTCGGTTCGGACACCGGGGAGCTGTTTTTT. Its protein is CSVEDFGSDTGELFF.